This entry describes one T cell receptor (beta chain). The repertoire was sequenced with immunoSEQ multiplex PCR; TCRdb's copy has only in-frame clones and lacks some. Counted here are 85,000 to 100,000 clones, more than 70% occurring once; the ten biggest clones make up 2%. This sample stems from a study of fetal regulatory T cell absence and autoimmunity. The CDR3 loop spans 15 amino acids. The trim removed 1 base at V and 5 bases at J, leaving 7 bases unmatched. Per the germline V gene, CDR1 is SEHNR and CDR2 is FQNEAQ (reference sequence). The chain employs TRBV7-9 and TRBJ2-5; 7 bases are shared with TRBD1. This clonotype was obtained from a male donor with IPEX syndrome. The source material was pancreas tissue. CDR3 sequence (DNA): TGTGCCAGCAGCTTAGATAGGGGGCCCAGGGAGACCCAGTACTTC. Protein: CASSLDRGPRETQYF.